Following are 17 T cell receptor beta chains from one sample sequenced in a study of T-cell memory formation after mild COVID-19. TCRdb independently ran MiXCR on the 5' RACE reads; one entry per CDR3 protein. The table shows 240,000 or so distinct CDR3 sequences, with over 9% occurring only once. Specimen: PBMCs or a T cell subset sorted from them (not recorded which). Receptors originate from a man younger than 35 who had mild COVID-19 (a few samples of this study predate the infection). Cell type and time point are not known.

This clonotype has a handful of counts. This chain connects TRBV4-2 to TRBJ1-5, with 9 bases aligning to TRBD1. Germline CDR1 LGHNA, CDR2 YNFKEQ. V lost 5 bases to trimming and J lost 5 bases; unmatched junction nucleotides: 7. The CDR3 is made up of 15 amino acids. The CDR3 nucleotides read TGTGCCAGCAGCGAAGGACAGGGGAGTCATCAGCCCCAGCATTTT. This translates into CASSEGQGSHQPQHF.

The chain recombines TRBV7-2 with TRBJ2-3; D unresolved. CDR3 length: 14 residues. In germline, CDR1 is SGHTA, CDR2 FQGNSA. Trimming took off 5 bases at V and 6 bases at J, with 15 bases between the two ends. The CDR3 is CASSRTSLSDTQYF. CDR3 sequence (DNA): TGTGCCAGCAGCCGAACGTCCCTCAGCGATACGCAGTATTTT.

The CDR3 loop is CASSPLGATSDTGELFF. The CDR3 DNA reads TGTGCCAGCAGCCCTCTGGGGGCAACGTCGGACACCGGGGAGCTGTTTTTT. V usage is TRBV7-3 and J usage is TRBJ2-2, with D possibly being TRBD1 (6 bases). Germline V gene lookup returns CDR1 SGHTA and CDR2 FQGTGA. This CDR3 is built from 17 residues. The V end was cut by 5 bases, the J end by 3 bases, with 19 bases between.

Only a few counts were recorded for this clonotype. The gene calls are TRBV12-3 or TRBV12-4 and TRBJ1-5, with 8 bases lining up with TRBD1. Trimming at V came to 6 bases and at J to 6 bases, leaving 7 bases not matched to a gene. The CDR3 covers 14 residues. The CDR3 DNA reads TGTGCCAGCAGCGATACAGGGGGACCTCAGCCCCAGCATTTT. This gives the protein CASSDTGGPQPQHF.

This clonotype was recorded at least ten times. The chain couples TRBV7-8 to TRBJ2-3; 8 bases map to TRBD2. Germline CDR1 reads SGHVS; CDR2 reads FQNEAQ. V shed 3 bases and J 8 bases; nucleotides not matched to a gene: 10. CDR3 length equals 15 residues. CDR3 amino acids: CASSLPPGGPSTQYF. DNA of the CDR3: TGTGCCAGCAGCTTGCCGCCGGGGGGGCCGTCTACGCAGTATTTT.

This clonotype was seen a few times. V gene TRBV11-3 combines with J gene TRBJ2-1; D gene unclear. The CDR3 runs 16 residues. V lost 6 bases, J lost 5 bases, and 20 bases lay in between. CDR1 is SGHNT and CDR2 is YENEEA in the germline V gene. This CDR3 reads CASRNHWAGPHNEQFF. In DNA form, the CDR3 reads TGTGCCAGCAGGAATCACTGGGCCGGACCTCACAATGAGCAGTTCTTC.

This clonotype was observed a handful of times. This chain links TRBV4-3 with TRBJ1-1; D is unclear. Trimming took 0 bases from V and 6 from J, leaving 20 bases between them. This CDR3 has 17 residues. CDR1 and CDR2 from the germline V gene are LGHNA and YSLEER. In DNA form, the CDR3 reads TGCGCCAGCAGCCAAGAGGCTGCGAGAAGAGGGCAAGCTGAAGCTTTCTTT. It yields the protein CASSQEAARRGQAEAFF.

This clonotype was observed at least ten times. The chain is built from TRBV5-1 and TRBJ2-1, with TRBD2 matching over 8 bases. The CDR3 totals 14 residues. Looked up from germline, CDR1 is SGHRS and CDR2 is YFSETQ. V gave up 4 bases and J gave up 9 bases; unmatched junction bases: 9. CDR3 DNA: TGCGCCAGCAGCGAGGGAGCGGGGGCAGTTGAGCAGTTCTTC. The encoded protein is CASSEGAGAVEQFF.

This clonotype was recorded many times. V is TRBV5-1 and J is TRBJ1-2; 8 positions match TRBD1. The length of the CDR3 is 12 residues. Germline CDR1 reads SGHRS; CDR2 reads YFSETQ. J gave up 6 bases and V 4 bases, and 2 bases lay outside the gene matches. DNA of the CDR3: TGCGCCAGCAGCGCACAGGGGGATGGCTACACCTTC. This translates into CASSAQGDGYTF. The whole variable domain, filled in from reference TRBV5-1 and TRBJ1-2, reads KAGVTQTPRYLIKTRGQQVTLSCSPISGHRSVSWYQQTPGQGLQFLFEYFSETQRNKGNFPGRFSGRQFSNSRSEMNVSTLELGDSALYLCASSAQGDGYTFGSGTRLTVV.

This clonotype was seen a few times. The V and J genes are TRBV6-1 and TRBJ1-6; 7 bases map to TRBD1. Germline V CDR1 and CDR2: MNHNS, SASEGT. The CDR3 extends over 13 amino acids. V trimming: 5 bases; J trimming: 13 bases; junction bases outside the gene matches: 8. The CDR3 bases are TGTGCCAGCAGTTCTACTCAGGGGGTCCCCCTCCACTTT. As protein: CASSSTQGVPLHF.

Only a few counts were recorded for this clonotype. The V call is TRBV5-1, the J call TRBJ2-3, with 7 bases lining up with TRBD2. CDR3 size: 14 residues. The V segment lost 6 bases and the J segment 4 bases; nucleotides outside the gene matches: 8. The germline V gene encodes CDR1 SGHRS and CDR2 YFSETQ. In DNA form, the CDR3 reads TGCGCCAGCATTCCGGGACTAAGTCCAGATACGCAGTATTTT. Translated, it gives CASIPGLSPDTQYF.

This clonotype turned up a few times. This sequence joins TRBV7-6 and TRBJ2-3, with 7 bases matching TRBD1. This CDR3 comprises 15 residues. The junction had 5 bases not matched to a gene; V was cut back by 3 bases and J by 2 bases. From germline, CDR1 is SGHVS and CDR2 FNYEAQ. The CDR3 sequence: CASSLRTGNTDTQYF. The CDR3 nucleotides are TGTGCCAGCAGCTTGAGGACAGGCAACACAGATACGCAGTATTTT.

There are a few counts of this clonotype. The chain uses TRBV28 and TRBJ1-2; possible D gene TRBD1, 6 bases. Trimming took 6 bases from V and 4 from J, leaving 12 bases between them. The CDR3 is 13 amino acids. Germline CDR1 is MDHEN and CDR2 is SYDVKM. As DNA, the CDR3 is TGTGCCAGCAGGGAAACAGGGCTCTATGGCTACACCTTC. This codes for CASRETGLYGYTF.

This clonotype has only a few counts. V usage is TRBV11-3 and J usage is TRBJ2-1; possible D gene TRBD1, 5 bases. Trimming took 5 bases from V and 6 from J, leaving 20 bases between them. Germline CDR1 reads SGHNT; CDR2 reads YENEEA. This CDR3 is built from 16 residues. Here the CDR3 reads CASSIPQGLGGNEQFF. The CDR3, as DNA: TGTGCCAGCAGCATTCCCCAGGGATTGGGTGGCAATGAGCAGTTCTTC.

V is TRBV27 and J is TRBJ2-1, with D tentatively TRBD2 (6 bases). CDR1 MNHEY and CDR2 SMNVEV come from the germline V gene (reference sequence). Trimming left V 3 bases short and J 7 bases short, with 13 bases between. The CDR3 runs to 14 residues. The chain's CDR3 is CASSFGSRENEQFF. The CDR3, as DNA: TGTGCCAGCAGTTTCGGGAGTAGGGAGAATGAGCAGTTCTTC.

The gene calls are TRBV12-3 or TRBV12-4 and TRBJ2-3; 12 bases agree with TRBD2. The CDR3 totals 16 residues. Trimming took 6 bases from V and 4 from J; bases not matched to a gene: 8. The CDR3 region has the DNA TGTGCCAGCAGGCGGCTAGCGGGGGGGCGGGCAGATACGCAGTATTTT. It encodes CASRRLAGGRADTQYF.

In this sample, this clonotype turned up many times. This chain links TRBV5-4 with TRBJ2-3; TRBD2 aligns across 8 bases. Germline lookup yields CDR1 SGHNT and CDR2 YYREEE (reference sequence). Trimming took 2 bases from V and 5 from J; bases not matched to a gene: 10. The CDR3 consists of 16 residues. CDR3 in DNA: TGTGCCAGCAGCTTCTGGAACGGGGGGGCTGGAGATACGCAGTATTTT. Translating gives CASSFWNGGAGDTQYF.